Listed below are T cell receptor beta chains from one sample, sequenced in a study of T cells after yellow fever vaccination. TCRdb independently ran MiXCR on the 5' RACE reads; one entry per CDR3 protein. The top ten clones hold roughly 15% of a sample with fewer than 100,000 distinct CDR3 sequences, about 8.8% of them seen once. Specimen: CD8+ T cells not binding an NS4B(214-222) dextramer, sorted from PBMCs, collected less than 16 days after the first yellow fever vaccination. The receptor set was obtained from a man between 18 and 35 years old who received the YFV17D yellow fever vaccine. Both conserved end residues are part of each CDR3. Each record gives: clone size, V gene, D gene, J gene, CDR3 DNA, CDR3 protein. D genes are given only for firm matches. A clone size is listed for some rows: how often the clone was seen (once, few, many), or a class if it is expanded.

many	TRBV7-8	-	TRBJ1-5	TGTGCCAGCATGCCCCCGGGGACTTATCAGCCCCAGCATTTT	CASMPPGTYQPQHF
many	TRBV7-6	-	TRBJ2-3	TGTGCCAGCAGCTTTTCTCCGGTAATGGCCGACAGCCGAGATACGCAGTATTTT	CASSFSPVMADSRDTQYF
-	TRBV6-5	-	TRBJ1-1	TGTGCCAGCAGTTACTCGTCGCGAGGCCGGAGCACTGAAGCTTTCTTT	CASSYSSRGRSTEAFF
few	TRBV7-2	-	TRBJ2-2	TGTGCCAGCAGTTATCGGGGGGCGACGACCGGGGAGCTGTTTTTT	CASSYRGATTGELFF
-	TRBV9	-	TRBJ2-3	TGTGCCAGCAGCGTAGGGTACGACACAGATACGCAGTATTTT	CASSVGYDTDTQYF
few	TRBV12-5	TRBD2	TRBJ2-1	TGTGCTAGTGGTTTGACTAGCGGGGAGTCTACATACAATGAGCAGTTCTTC	CASGLTSGESTYNEQFF
-	TRBV11-2	TRBD1	TRBJ1-1	TGTGCCAGCAGCTTCAGGGGGCCGGGGACTGAAGCTTTCTTT	CASSFRGPGTEAFF
few	TRBV4-3	TRBD1	TRBJ1-1	TGCGCCAGCAGCCAAGAATCAGGGGGTAGAGGCAACACTGAAGCTTTCTTT	CASSQESGGRGNTEAFF
-	TRBV7-9	-	TRBJ1-2	TGTGCCAGCAGCTTACAAAGGACAGTGACTAACTATGGCTACACCTTC	CASSLQRTVTNYGYTF
few	TRBV4-1	-	TRBJ1-1	TGCGCCAGCAGCCAAGCGTCGACAGCCTGGAACACTGAAGCTTTCTTT	CASSQASTAWNTEAFF
-	TRBV13	TRBD2	TRBJ2-1	TGTGCCAGCAGCGGAACCGGGACTAGCCTCCTTGAGGAGCAGTTCTTC	CASSGTGTSLLEEQFF
-	TRBV7-7	TRBD1	TRBJ2-7	TGTGCCAGCAGCATGGGACAGTCCTACGAGCAGTACTTC	CASSMGQSYEQYF
-	TRBV4-1	-	TRBJ1-2	TGCGCCAGCAGCTCTGACACCGGGAATCACTATGGCTACACCTTC	CASSSDTGNHYGYTF
-	TRBV2	-	TRBJ1-2	TGTGCCAGCAGTGAAACAAATCACATCTTC	CASSETNHIF
few	TRBV7-3	-	TRBJ2-3	TGTGCCAGCAGCAAGAGGCGGGATACGCAGTATTTT	CASSKRRDTQYF
-	TRBV5-1	TRBD1	TRBJ1-1	TGCGCCAGCAGCTTGGCCCCTCGAGGACAGGGGGCTCCTATGAACACTGAAGCTTTCTTT	CASSLAPRGQGAPMNTEAFF
-	TRBV11-2	-	TRBJ2-5	TGTGCCAGCAGCCCCCCCGGCGTCAGCCTGCAAGAAGAGACCCAGTACTTC	CASSPPGVSLQEETQYF
-	TRBV20-1	-	TRBJ2-3	TGCAGTGCTAGAGCCCCGGGTAGCACAGATACGCAGTATTTT	CSARAPGSTDTQYF
-	TRBV30	-	TRBJ2-2	TGTGCCTGGATTCCCTCCGGGACCGGGGAGCTGTTTTTT	CAWIPSGTGELFF
-	TRBV4-3	-	TRBJ1-6	TGCGCCAGCAGCCAAGATGGGAGCCTGCATAATTCACCCCTCCACTTT	CASSQDGSLHNSPLHF
-	TRBV5-1	-	TRBJ2-3	TGCGCCAGCAGCCCCCTTGGGAGGTCGGCAGATACGCAGTATTTT	CASSPLGRSADTQYF
few	TRBV4-1	-	TRBJ2-7	TGCGCCAGCAGCCAAGCCTGGGGGGGCTCGGGACGTAAAAAAGAGCAGTACTTC	CASSQAWGGSGRKKEQYF
many	TRBV6-5	-	TRBJ2-2	TGTGCCAGCAGTTACCCTGGCACCGGGGAGCTGTTTTTT	CASSYPGTGELFF
-	TRBV5-6	-	TRBJ2-7	TGTGCCAGCAGCTTTTCCGGGGGCAGGAAGATCCACGAGCAGTACTTC	CASSFSGGRKIHEQYF
-	TRBV4-1	TRBD1	TRBJ1-1	TGCGCCAGCAGCCCCGTCAGCGAGGGGGCCGCCAAGAACACTGAAGCTTTCTTT	CASSPVSEGAAKNTEAFF
-	TRBV15	-	TRBJ1-1	TGTGCCACCAGGAGTGCAGGGAACACTGAAGCTTTCTTT	CATRSAGNTEAFF
-	TRBV4-1	TRBD1	TRBJ1-5	TGCGCCAGCAGCGGGGACAGCGGGATTAGCAATCAGCCCCAGCATTTT	CASSGDSGISNQPQHF
-	TRBV27	-	TRBJ1-2	TGTGCCAGCAGTTTTGGTAGTCCGGCAAGCTACACCTTC	CASSFGSPASYTF
-	TRBV4-1	-	TRBJ2-3	TGCGCCAGCAGCCAAGAACAGGTCTGGACAGCTCGGTATTTT	CASSQEQVWTARYF
few	TRBV19	-	TRBJ1-1	TGTGCCAGCATATCGGCAGGGGCCCGGACTGAAGCTTTCTTT	CASISAGARTEAFF
few	TRBV27	TRBD1	TRBJ2-6	TGTGCCAGCGTTAGCCGGGACAGGGACTCTGGGGCCAACGTCCTGACTTTC	CASVSRDRDSGANVLTF
many	TRBV5-1	-	TRBJ1-1	TGCGCCAGCAGCTTGGCTGGGAACACTGAAGCTTTCTTT	CASSLAGNTEAFF
few	TRBV7-9	-	TRBJ2-1	TGTGCCAGCAGCTTAGTGGGGAAGGGGAATGAGCAGTTCTTC	CASSLVGKGNEQFF
-	TRBV5-1	-	TRBJ1-3	TGCGCCAGCAGCTTGGGGCGCTCTGGAAACACCATATATTTT	CASSLGRSGNTIYF
few	TRBV6-1	TRBD1	TRBJ1-2	TGTGCCAGCAGCCAGGGACAGCCTATGTCCTATGGCTACACCTTC	CASSQGQPMSYGYTF
-	TRBV20-1	-	TRBJ2-7	TGCAGTGCTAGAGATGCCGCGGGGAATACCGTATTAAGGCCCTCCTACGAGCAGTACTTC	CSARDAAGNTVLRPSYEQYF
many	TRBV29-1	-	TRBJ2-7	TGCAGCGTTGAAGATCTATACGAGCAGTACTTC	CSVEDLYEQYF
-	TRBV7-9	TRBD1	TRBJ2-3	TGTGCCAGCTTGGGACAGGGCGCCAGAGATACGCAGTATTTT	CASLGQGARDTQYF
-	TRBV27	TRBD1	TRBJ1-1	TGTGCCAGCAGTGAGGGGGCCCATGGCTCTGAAGCTTTCTTT	CASSEGAHGSEAFF
few	TRBV7-6	TRBD1	TRBJ2-1	TGTGCCAGCAGCTCAACAGGGGGCTCCTACAATGAGCAGTTCTTC	CASSSTGGSYNEQFF
-	TRBV4-1	-	TRBJ1-2	TGCGCCAGCAGCCAAGATGAAATTTGTGGTACCTATGGCTACACCTTC	CASSQDEICGTYGYTF
few	TRBV6-5	-	TRBJ2-7	TGTGCCAGCAGTTACTCTCAGTTCTACGAGCAGTACTTC	CASSYSQFYEQYF
few	TRBV7-8	-	TRBJ1-6	TGTGCCAGCAGCAGGGAGGAAACGTATAATTCACCCCTCCACTTT	CASSREETYNSPLHF
many	TRBV4-1	-	TRBJ1-2	TGCGCCAGCAGCCCCCAGGATGCACTGAGCCTAAGTCACTACACCTTC	CASSPQDALSLSHYTF
-	TRBV7-9	TRBD2	TRBJ2-1	TGTGCCAGCAGTACCTGGAGCGGGGGCAATGAGCAGTTCTTC	CASSTWSGGNEQFF
few	TRBV7-9	TRBD2	TRBJ2-3	TGTGCCAGCAGCTCGACTAGCGGGTACACAGATACGCAGTATTTT	CASSSTSGYTDTQYF
many	TRBV27	TRBD1	TRBJ2-1	TGTGCCAGCAGCTTGACAGGGGGCTATTGGAATGAGCAGTTCTTC	CASSLTGGYWNEQFF
many	TRBV6-5	-	TRBJ1-5	TGTGCCAGCAGTTACTCGAGGGGCGGCCAGCCCCAGCATTTT	CASSYSRGGQPQHF
-	TRBV7-7	-	TRBJ2-2	TGTGCTAGCAGCACCTACATCGGGGGAGCCGGGGAGCTGTTTTTT	CASSTYIGGAGELFF
few	TRBV5-1	TRBD1	TRBJ2-1	TGCGCCAGCAGCTCGAGGGGACAGGGGGGCGGTGAGCAGTTCTTC	CASSSRGQGGGEQFF
few	TRBV7-2	-	TRBJ1-1	TGTGCCAGCAGCTTCACAGGGTTTGGTGAAGCTTTCTTT	CASSFTGFGEAFF
-	TRBV12-3/TRBV12-4	-	TRBJ1-2	TGTGCCAGCAGTTTGGGTTTTAGGGATGGCTACACCTTC	CASSLGFRDGYTF
-	TRBV27	-	TRBJ2-5	TGTGCCACCAAAAAATGGGCCGCCAGTGAGACCCAGTACTTC	CATKKWAASETQYF
few	TRBV6-4	TRBD1	TRBJ2-3	TGTGCCAGCAGAGCGCCCGACAGGGCTAATACGCAGTATTTT	CASRAPDRANTQYF
-	TRBV4-1	-	TRBJ1-1	TGCGCCAGCAGCCCACCCCTCAGCTACACTGAAGCTTTCTTT	CASSPPLSYTEAFF
-	TRBV12-3/TRBV12-4	-	TRBJ2-2	TGTGCCAGCACCCCAGGTGCGTCCGGGGAGCTGTTTTTT	CASTPGASGELFF
-	TRBV27	-	TRBJ2-4	TGTGCCAGCAGTTCTATCCATCGAGCCAAAAACATTCAGTACTTC	CASSSIHRAKNIQYF
-	TRBV5-1	-	TRBJ2-2	TGCGCCAGCAGCTGGAAGGCAGGCATGAACACCGGGGAGCTGTTTTTT	CASSWKAGMNTGELFF
-	TRBV11-2	TRBD1	TRBJ2-7	TGTGCCAGCAGCGCAAACTACAGGGGCCCCTACGAGCAGTACTTC	CASSANYRGPYEQYF
-	TRBV12-3/TRBV12-4	-	TRBJ2-2	TGTGCCAGCAGGCTACAGGGACCCGGGGAGCTGTTTTTT	CASRLQGPGELFF